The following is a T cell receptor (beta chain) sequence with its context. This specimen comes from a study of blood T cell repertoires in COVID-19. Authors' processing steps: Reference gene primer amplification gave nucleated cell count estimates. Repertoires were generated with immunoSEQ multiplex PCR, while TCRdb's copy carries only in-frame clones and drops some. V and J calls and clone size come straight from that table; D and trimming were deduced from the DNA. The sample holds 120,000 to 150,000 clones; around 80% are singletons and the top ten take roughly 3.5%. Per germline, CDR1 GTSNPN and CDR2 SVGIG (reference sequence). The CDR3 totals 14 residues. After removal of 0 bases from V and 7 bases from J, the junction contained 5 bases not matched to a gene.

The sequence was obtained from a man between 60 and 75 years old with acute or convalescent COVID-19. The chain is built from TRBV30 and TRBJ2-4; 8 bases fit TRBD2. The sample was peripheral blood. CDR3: CAWSVRGGVNIQYF. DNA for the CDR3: TGTGCCTGGAGTGTACGGGGGGGCGTCAACATTCAGTACTTC.